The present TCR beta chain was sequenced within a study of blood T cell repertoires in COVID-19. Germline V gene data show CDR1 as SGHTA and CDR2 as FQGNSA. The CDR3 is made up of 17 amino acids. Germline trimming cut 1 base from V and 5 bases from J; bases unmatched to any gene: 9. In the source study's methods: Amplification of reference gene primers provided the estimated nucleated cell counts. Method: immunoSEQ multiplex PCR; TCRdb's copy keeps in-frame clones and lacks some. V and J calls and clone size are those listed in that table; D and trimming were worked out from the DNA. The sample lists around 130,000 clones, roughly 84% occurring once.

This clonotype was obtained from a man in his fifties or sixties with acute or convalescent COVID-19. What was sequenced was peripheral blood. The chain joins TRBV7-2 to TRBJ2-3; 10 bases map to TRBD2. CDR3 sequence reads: CASSLGLAGTRRDTQYF. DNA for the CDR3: TGTGCCAGCAGCTTAGGACTAGCGGGCACTCGCAGAGATACGCAGTATTTT.